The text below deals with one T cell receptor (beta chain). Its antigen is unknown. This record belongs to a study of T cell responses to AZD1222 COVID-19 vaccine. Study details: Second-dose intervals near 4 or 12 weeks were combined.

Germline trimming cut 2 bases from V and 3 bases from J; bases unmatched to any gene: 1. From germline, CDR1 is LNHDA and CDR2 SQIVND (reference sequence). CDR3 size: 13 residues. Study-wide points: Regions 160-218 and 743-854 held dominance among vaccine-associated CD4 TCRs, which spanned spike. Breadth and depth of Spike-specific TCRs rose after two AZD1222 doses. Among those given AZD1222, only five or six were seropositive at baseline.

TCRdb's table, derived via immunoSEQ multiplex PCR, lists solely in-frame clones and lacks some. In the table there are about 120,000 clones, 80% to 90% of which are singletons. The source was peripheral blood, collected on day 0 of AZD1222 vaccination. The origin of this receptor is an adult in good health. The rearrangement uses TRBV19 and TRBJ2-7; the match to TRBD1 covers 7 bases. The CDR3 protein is CASSIRTGYEQYF. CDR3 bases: TGTGCCAGTAGTATAAGGACAGGCTACGAGCAGTACTTC.